Below, 22 T cell receptor beta chains from the same sample are listed, as sequenced in a study of neurological immune-mediated disorders. TCRdb itself ran the 5' RACE reads through MiXCR, one entry per CDR3 protein. The sample lists 20,000 to 25,000 distinct CDR3 sequences; 6.2% were seen once. What was sequenced was CD8+ T cells from blood. These receptors all stem from a man in his late teens or twenties in good health.

This clonotype was recorded many times. The chain employs TRBV5-1 and TRBJ2-1; a possible D gene is TRBD2 (5 bases). The CDR3 is made up of 14 amino acids. Between the trimmed V and J ends, which lost 1 base and 8 bases, there was a span of 13 bases. Germline CDR1 reads SGHRS; CDR2 reads YFSETQ. CDR3 bases: TGCGCCAGCAGCTTGTGGGCCCCCGGGGATGAGCAGTTCTTC. Protein sequence: CASSLWAPGDEQFF.

At least ten counts were recorded for this clonotype. The chain combines TRBV11-2 with TRBJ1-5; D not certain. Per germline, CDR1 SGHAT and CDR2 FQNNGV. The CDR3 extends over 13 amino acids. Trimming took 1 base from V and 3 from J, leaving 4 bases between them. The CDR3 reads CASSLGINQPQHF. The CDR3 region has the DNA TGTGCCAGCAGCTTAGGAATCAATCAGCCCCAGCATTTT. The entire variable domain, with the rest obtained from reference TRBV11-2 and TRBJ1-5, is as follows: EAGVAQSPRYKIIEKRQSVAFWCNPISGHATLYWYQQILGQGPKLLIQFQNNGVVDDSQLPKDRFSAERLKGVDSTLKIQPAKLEDSAVYLCASSLGINQPQHFGDGTRLSIL.

This clonotype was observed many times. The V gene is TRBV5-1, the J gene TRBJ2-3; tentatively, D is TRBD1 (6 bases). The CDR3 runs 14 residues. Trimming removed 0 bases at V and 1 base at J, with 6 bases between. CDR1 and CDR2 (germline): SGHRS, YFSETQ. The chain's CDR3 is CASSLDRGTDTQYF. CDR3 nucleotides: TGCGCCAGCAGCTTGGACAGGGGCACAGATACGCAGTATTTT.

In its sample, this clonotype is medium-sized. V is TRBV20-1 and J is TRBJ2-1, with TRBD2 matching over 8 bases. The CDR3 consists of 14 residues. With 4 bases clipped from V and 4 bases from J, the junction kept 6 bases outside the gene matches. CDR1 and CDR2 from the germline V gene are DFQATT and SNEGSKA (reference sequence). CDR3 sequence (DNA): TGCAGTGCTACGCGGGGGGATGAATACAATGAGCAGTTCTTC. It specifies CSATRGDEYNEQFF.

In its sample, this clonotype was seen many times. V is TRBV4-1 and J is TRBJ2-7, with no clear D. The CDR3 covers 14 residues. CDR1 is MGHRA and CDR2 is YSYEKL in the germline V gene. The V end was cut by 0 bases, the J end by 3 bases, with 9 bases between. The DNA for the CDR3 is TGCGCCAGCAGCCAAGAGGTTTCGTACTACGAGCAGTACTTC. It is translated as CASSQEVSYYEQYF.

This clonotype counts as medium-sized. The gene calls are TRBV2 and TRBJ1-6; D is possibly TRBD1 (5 bases). There are 13 residues in the CDR3. Germline CDR1 reads SNHLY; CDR2 reads FYNNEI. The ends were cut back, 10 bases at V and 7 bases at J, with 14 bases in the middle. Written as DNA, the CDR3 is TGTGCCAAGAGAACTCCAGGGAATTCACCCCTCCACTTT. Encoded protein: CAKRTPGNSPLHF.

This clonotype has ten or more counts. The V and J genes are TRBV7-2 and TRBJ2-2; 13 bases are shared with TRBD2. Germline trimming cut 0 bases from V and 10 bases from J; bases unmatched to any gene: 11. Per the germline V gene, CDR1 is SGHTA and CDR2 is FQGNSA. CDR3 length: 18 amino acids. The CDR3 reads CASSLAGLAGAPPEELFF. CDR3 nucleotides: TGTGCCAGCAGCTTAGCAGGACTAGCGGGGGCCCCACCGGAGGAGCTGTTTTTT.

This clonotype was observed at least ten times. The CDR3 DNA reads TGTGCCAGCAGTTTAGTAGGGGGCAATCAGCCCCAGCATTTT. The encoded protein is CASSLVGGNQPQHF. The chain carries TRBV27 and TRBJ1-5, with D possibly matching TRBD1 (5 bases). CDR1 and CDR2 from the germline V gene are MNHEY and SMNVEV (reference sequence). V dropped 2 bases and J dropped 2 bases, with 7 bases sitting between them. The length of the CDR3 is 14 residues.

This clonotype showed up many times. The chain links TRBV29-1 to TRBJ1-2; D not certain. Trimming cost V 4 bases and J 4 bases, with 19 bases left between them. Germline CDR1 SQVTM, CDR2 ANQGSEA. This CDR3 spans 15 amino acids. CDR3 DNA: TGCAGCGTTGCGTCCCCCCGCCCGCATGGCTATGGCTACACCTTC. Amino acids: CSVASPRPHGYGYTF.

This clonotype was seen at least ten times. V and J are TRBV4-1 and TRBJ1-1; TRBD1 is a possible D gene (6 bases). The CDR3 spans 15 residues. The germline CDR1 and CDR2 sequences are MGHRA and YSYEKL. V lost 0 bases and J lost 3, with 11 bases in between. The CDR3 DNA is TGCGCCAGCAGCCAAGAACCCAGGGGTGACACTGAAGCTTTCTTT. Protein sequence: CASSQEPRGDTEAFF.

The table lists this clonotype with many counts. The rearrangement links TRBV25-1 to TRBJ2-1; no clear D gene. The V gene's germline CDR1 is MGHDK and CDR2 SYGVNS. V was cut by 0 bases and J by 7 bases, with 1 base left in between. This CDR3 region has 11 residues. The CDR3 DNA sequence: TGTGCCAGCAGTGAATATAATGAGCAGTTCTTC. Residues: CASSEYNEQFF.

This clonotype has at least ten counts. The chain recombines TRBV14 with TRBJ2-1; D may match TRBD1 or TRBD2 (5 bases each). The CDR3 runs 17 residues. Germline CDR1 and CDR2: SGHDN and FVKESK. V gave up 0 bases and J gave up 6 bases, with 18 bases separating them. The CDR3 nucleotides are TGTGCCAGCAGCCAAGATCTTCGCCTAGCAGGGTTCAATGAGCAGTTCTTC. It codes for CASSQDLRLAGFNEQFF.

The table lists this clonotype with many counts. The chain is built from TRBV9 and TRBJ1-6; unclear D gene. Germline lookup yields CDR1 SGDLS and CDR2 YYNGEE. V gave up 3 bases and J gave up 6 bases, with 16 bases separating them. This CDR3 has 16 residues. CDR3 in DNA: TGTGCCAGCAGCGCCCAGGCAGGCAGGCTTAATTCACCCCTCCACTTT. It specifies CASSAQAGRLNSPLHF.

This clonotype was counted ten times or more. This chain connects TRBV20-1 to TRBJ2-1; D ambiguous. Germline CDR1 and CDR2: DFQATT and SNEGSKA (reference sequence). The CDR3 runs to 16 residues. V was cut by 3 bases and J by 0 bases, with 15 bases left in between. The CDR3 spells CSASLGLSGSYNEQFF. Here the CDR3 DNA reads TGCAGTGCTAGTTTGGGGTTATCCGGCTCCTACAATGAGCAGTTCTTC.

There are many counts of this clonotype. V is TRBV20-1 and J is TRBJ1-1; D is ambiguous. The ends were cut back, 3 bases at V and 4 bases at J, with 15 bases in the middle. CDR1 DFQATT and CDR2 SNEGSKA come from the germline V gene (reference sequence). The CDR3 loop spans 14 amino acids. CDR3 protein: CSASIREGSTEAFF. CDR3 nucleotides: TGCAGTGCTAGTATAAGGGAGGGATCCACTGAAGCTTTCTTT.

This clonotype was detected many times. The V and J genes are TRBV5-1 and TRBJ2-1; TRBD1 matches at 10 bases. The CDR3 sequence is 14 residues long. Unmatched junction bases numbered 2, after V lost 2 bases and J lost 6 bases. Germline lookup yields CDR1 SGHRS and CDR2 YFSETQ. CDR3 amino acids: CASSFGTGVNEQFF. The DNA for the CDR3 is TGCGCCAGCAGCTTCGGGACAGGGGTCAATGAGCAGTTCTTC.

This clonotype was seen at least ten times. This sequence joins TRBV20-1 and TRBJ2-7; D gene unclear. V was pared by 3 bases and J by 0 bases, with 6 bases between. CDR3 length equals 12 residues. From germline, CDR1 is DFQATT and CDR2 SNEGSKA (reference sequence). The CDR3: CSASERSYEQYF. CDR3 nucleotides: TGCAGTGCTAGTGAACGCTCCTACGAGCAGTACTTC.

This clonotype was counted ten times or more. The J gene is TRBJ2-5, the V gene TRBV5-6; a possible D gene is TRBD1 (5 bases). Germline assignment: CDR1 SGHDT and CDR2 YYEEEE. The CDR3 covers 13 residues. Trimming pared 4 bases from V and 4 bases from J, leaving 11 bases between. Written as DNA, the CDR3 is TGTGCCAGCAGCCCAGGGTATATAGAGACCCAGTACTTC. Its translation: CASSPGYIETQYF.

This clonotype was picked up many times. The rearrangement links TRBV13 to TRBJ2-7, with TRBD1 as a possible D gene (6 bases). Per germline, CDR1 PRHDT and CDR2 FYEKMQ (reference sequence). V gave up 5 bases and J gave up 3 bases, with 14 bases separating them. The CDR3 extends over 14 amino acids. CDR3 loop: CASSAADRLYEQYF. The CDR3 DNA sequence: TGTGCCAGCAGCGCCGCGGACAGACTCTACGAGCAGTACTTC.

This clonotype was seen once. The chain joins TRBV15 to TRBJ1-2, with D maybe TRBD1 (5 bases). The CDR3 spans 16 residues. Germline-derived CDR1 and CDR2 are LNHNV and YYDKDF (reference sequence). Trimming removed 1 base from V and 4 bases from J, with 16 bases in between. The CDR3 sequence is CATSRGLTDVVYGYTF. Written as DNA, the CDR3 is TGTGCCACCAGCAGAGGATTGACAGACGTGGTCTATGGCTACACCTTC.

This clonotype was detected many times. The rearrangement links TRBV27 to TRBJ2-7, with D possibly called TRBD1 or TRBD2 (6 bases each). V was pared by 6 bases and J by 4 bases, with 16 bases between. The CDR3 totals 14 residues. CDR1 and CDR2 (germline): MNHEY, SMNVEV (reference sequence). CDR3: CASSIGGRTYEQYF. Here the CDR3 DNA reads TGTGCCAGCAGCATAGGGGGGAGGACGTACGAGCAGTACTTC.

This clonotype was seen ten or more times. J is TRBJ2-2 and V is TRBV27, with 7 bases aligning to TRBD1. The germline CDR1 and CDR2 sequences are MNHEY and SMNVEV (reference sequence). This CDR3 has 14 residues. The V segment lost 5 bases and the J segment 5 bases; nucleotides outside the gene matches: 5. DNA for the CDR3: TGTGCCAGCAGTCTTTCAGGGGGAACCGGGGAGCTGTTTTTT. It is translated as CASSLSGGTGELFF.